These 8 T cell receptor beta chains were all obtained from the same sample, sequenced in a study of T-cell memory formation after mild COVID-19. Using its own MiXCR run on the 5' RACE reads, TCRdb lists one record per CDR3 protein. The table has about 350,000 distinct CDR3 sequences, around 27% seen once. The source material was PBMCs or a T cell subset sorted from them (not recorded which). The receptors shown here come from an adult woman who had mild COVID-19 (a few samples of this study predate the infection). Cell type and time point are not known.

V usage is TRBV7-3 and J usage is TRBJ2-7; the D gene is possibly TRBD2 (5 bases). The CDR3 has 13 residues. Germline-derived CDR1 and CDR2 are SGHTA and FQGTGA. Trimming took off 4 bases at V and 4 bases at J, with 11 bases between the two ends. The CDR3 spells CASSSGVGYEQYF. In DNA form, the CDR3 reads TGTGCCAGCAGCTCCGGGGTGGGGTACGAGCAGTACTTC. Drawing the rest from reference TRBV7-3 and TRBJ2-7, the complete variable domain is GAGVSQTPSNKVTEKGKYVELRCDPISGHTALYWYRQSLGQGPEFLIYFQGTGAADDSGLPNDRFFAVRPEGSVSTLKIQRTERGDSAVYLCASSSGVGYEQYFGPGTRLTVT.

The J gene is TRBJ2-3, the V gene TRBV7-2; the D call may be TRBD1 or TRBD2 (5 bases each). The CDR3 sequence is 15 residues long. Per the germline V gene, CDR1 is SGHTA and CDR2 is FQGNSA. Trimming took off 5 bases at V and 4 bases at J, with 16 bases between the two ends. CDR3 protein: CASSPPGKGPDTQYF. The CDR3 nucleotides read TGTGCCAGCAGCCCCCCGGGGAAGGGGCCAGATACGCAGTATTTT.

The V and J genes are TRBV7-9 and TRBJ1-2; TRBD1 matches 7 bases. The trim removed 3 bases at V and 0 bases at J, leaving 16 bases unmatched. There are 19 residues in the CDR3. Germline values: CDR1 SEHNR, CDR2 FQNEAQ (reference sequence). This chain's CDR3 is CASSLQHGSWDRSNYGYTF. The CDR3 DNA follows: TGTGCCAGCAGCTTGCAGCACGGATCCTGGGACAGATCTAACTATGGCTACACCTTC.

The table lists this clonotype with a few counts. The chain joins TRBV29-1 to TRBJ1-1, with 7 bases identical to TRBD1. The germline V gene encodes CDR1 SQVTM and CDR2 ANQGSEA. The V gene end was trimmed by 4 bases and the J gene end by 0 bases; junction bases not matched to a gene: 2. The CDR3 covers 13 residues. In DNA, the CDR3 is TGCAGCGTTGCGAGGGGGCTGAACACTGAAGCTTTCTTT. It translates to CSVARGLNTEAFF.

This sequence joins TRBV2 and TRBJ2-7; D perhaps matches TRBD1 (7 bases). Trimming cost V 7 bases and J 0 bases, with 16 bases left between them. This CDR3 spans 15 amino acids. In germline, CDR1 is SNHLY, CDR2 FYNNEI. The CDR3 nucleotides read TGTGCCAGCATCCTCCAGGAGGGGGCCTCCTACGAGCAGTACTTC. Its protein is CASILQEGASYEQYF.

CDR3 DNA sequence: TGCGCCAGCAGTGATGGAACCGGGGAGCTGTTTTTT. Translated: CASSDGTGELFF. The chain has TRBV5-1 and TRBJ2-2; D not certain. This CDR3 spans 12 amino acids. V lost 5 bases, J lost 5 bases, and 7 bases lay in between. Germline-derived CDR1 and CDR2 are SGHRS and YFSETQ.

V usage is TRBV19 and J usage is TRBJ2-7; TRBD2 aligns across 11 bases. V lost 6 bases, J lost 10 bases, and 11 bases stayed unmatched. Per the germline V gene, CDR1 is LNHDA and CDR2 is SQIVND (reference sequence). The CDR3 spans 14 residues. The CDR3 sequence is CASSQTGTSGTQYF. CDR3 DNA sequence: TGTGCCAGTAGCCAAACGGGGACTAGCGGAACCCAGTACTTC. Together with reference TRBV19 and TRBJ2-7, the CDR3 gives the full variable domain: DGGITQSPKYLFRKEGQNVTLSCEQNLNHDAMYWYRQDPGQGLRLIYYSQIVNDFQKGDIAEGYSVSREKKESFPLTVTSAQKNPTAFYLCASSQTGTSGTQYFGPGTRLTVT.

This clonotype was observed a few times. The gene calls are TRBV6-1 and TRBJ2-1; D might be TRBD2 (6 bases). V was clipped by 6 bases and J by 7 bases, with 22 bases between them. CDR3 size: 16 residues. Germline CDR1 and CDR2: MNHNS and SASEGT. CDR3 residues: CASSSTGTPPGNEQFF. CDR3 sequence (DNA): TGTGCCAGCAGCTCAACCGGGACTCCCCCGGGGAATGAGCAGTTCTTC.